These 9 T cell receptor beta chains were all obtained from the same sample, sequenced in a study of blood T cell repertoires in COVID-19. Method: immunoSEQ multiplex PCR; TCRdb's copy keeps in-frame clones and lacks some. The repertoire holds 190,000 or so clones, with approximately 86% as singletons. Sequenced: peripheral blood. The receptors here all came from a man aged 35-49 years with active or convalescent COVID-19.

V gene TRBV6-2 or TRBV6-3 combines with J gene TRBJ1-2; possibly TRBD1 for D (6 bases). Trimming cost V 3 bases and J 4 bases, with 15 bases left between them. Germline values: CDR1 MNHEY, CDR2 SVGEGT. The CDR3 is 15 amino acids. The CDR3 DNA is TGTGCCAGCAGTTATACCTCCCAGGGGTCCTATGGCTACACCTTC. Translation: CASSYTSQGSYGYTF.

This chain's CDR3 is CASNPYRGGEKLFF. The DNA for the CDR3 is TGTGCCAGCAACCCTTACAGGGGTGGTGAAAAACTGTTTTTT. This chain connects TRBV2 to TRBJ1-4; 7 positions match TRBD1. With V trimmed by 7 bases and J by 7 bases, 9 bases remained unmatched. CDR3 length: 14 amino acids. In germline, CDR1 is SNHLY, CDR2 FYNNEI.

Comments on this clone: This same CDR3 is encoded by further DNA sequences in the sample. The V call is TRBV7-8, the J call TRBJ2-7; 12 nucleotides line up with TRBD2. The V and J ends lost 1 base and 4 bases, in that order; junction bases with no gene match: 2. Germline V lookup: CDR1 SGHVS, CDR2 FQNEAQ. The CDR3 consists of 15 residues. CDR3 DNA: TGTGCCAGCAGCTTAGGCACTAGCGGGGGGTACGAGCAGTACTTC. This encodes CASSLGTSGGYEQYF.

The V gene is TRBV3-1 (or the pseudogene TRBV3-2), the J gene TRBJ1-6; TRBD1 might be the D (6 bases). Trimming left V 0 bases short and J 10 bases short, with 13 bases between. The CDR3 contains 15 residues. Germline V gene sequence: CDR1 LGHDT, CDR2 YNNKEL (reference sequence). The CDR3 spells CASSQEAGANSPLHF. In nucleotides, the CDR3 is TGTGCCAGCAGCCAAGAAGCGGGGGCCAACTCACCCCTCCACTTT.

Only a few counts were recorded for this clone. This chain links TRBV28 with TRBJ1-5; tentatively, D is TRBD1 (6 bases). The CDR3 sequence is 15 residues long. The ends were cut back, 6 bases at V and 4 bases at J, with 16 bases in the middle. Germline V gene data show CDR1 as MDHEN and CDR2 as SYDVKM. This CDR3 is CASSPSGGRNQPQHF. CDR3 sequence (DNA): TGTGCCAGCAGCCCCTCGGGGGGCCGGAATCAGCCCCAGCATTTT.

The chain employs TRBV12-5 and TRBJ1-1; weak D call: TRBD1 (6 bases). Germline V lookup: CDR1 LGHNT, CDR2 FRNRAP. Trimming removed 6 bases at V and 3 bases at J, with 14 bases between. This CDR3 is 14 amino acids long. Here the CDR3 DNA reads TGTGCTAGTGGCAAAACAGGGAGGGACACTGAAGCTTTCTTT. Protein sequence: CASGKTGRDTEAFF.

The chain couples TRBV29-1 to TRBJ2-1; TRBD2 matches 11 bases. Germline V gene data show CDR1 as SQVTM and CDR2 as ANQGSEA. The CDR3 runs 14 residues. Trimming removed 3 bases from V and 9 bases from J; junction bases left unmatched: 7. The DNA for the CDR3 is TGCAGCGTTGACGCCTCTAGCGGGGGGATTGAGCAGTTCTTC. It translates to CSVDASSGGIEQFF.

The chain recombines TRBV12-3 or TRBV12-4 with TRBJ1-2, with D maybe TRBD1 (5 bases). V dropped 5 bases and J dropped 10 bases, with 17 bases sitting between them. This CDR3 contains 13 residues. CDR3 loop: CASSAGPASSYTF. CDR3 bases: TGTGCCAGCAGTGCGGGACCCGCCAGCTCCTACACCTTC.

The rearrangement joins TRBV10-2 to TRBJ2-2; the match to TRBD2 covers 11 bases. CDR1 WSHSY and CDR2 SAAADI come from the germline V gene. The V gene end was trimmed by 7 bases and the J gene end by 3 bases; junction bases not matched to a gene: 4. The CDR3 loop spans 15 amino acids. The chain's CDR3 is CASIPSGGYTGELFF. The CDR3 nucleotides read TGCGCCAGCATCCCTAGCGGGGGGTACACCGGGGAGCTGTTTTTT.